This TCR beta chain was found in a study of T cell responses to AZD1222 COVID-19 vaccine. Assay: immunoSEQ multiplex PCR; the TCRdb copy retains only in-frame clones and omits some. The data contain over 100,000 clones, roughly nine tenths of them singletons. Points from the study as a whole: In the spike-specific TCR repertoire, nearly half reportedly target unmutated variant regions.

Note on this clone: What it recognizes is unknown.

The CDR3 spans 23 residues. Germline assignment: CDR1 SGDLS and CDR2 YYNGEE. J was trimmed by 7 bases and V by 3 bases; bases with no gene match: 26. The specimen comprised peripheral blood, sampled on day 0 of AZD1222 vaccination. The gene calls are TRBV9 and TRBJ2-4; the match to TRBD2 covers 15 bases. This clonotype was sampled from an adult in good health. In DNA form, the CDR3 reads TGTGCCAGCAGCGCCCAGGGGACTAGCGGGAGGTCATCGAGGCCATCTCCTCTTAACATTCAGTACTTC. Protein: CASSAQGTSGRSSRPSPLNIQYF.